Presented here are 25 T cell receptor beta chains from one specimen sequenced in a study of blood T cell repertoires in COVID-19 (dated by TCRdb to about 2020). The protocol used for the library was the immunoSEQ multiplex PCR assay. TCRdb retrieved this table from immuneACCESS and kept in-frame rearrangements only. Not all clones are present; in checked studies, unresolved V genes account for under half, and no reason is known for the remainder. In this sample the table shows some 200,000 clones, 94% of which occur a single time. In total, the top ten clones hold 0.6% to 0.9% of the sample. Sample: peripheral blood. The receptors were sampled from a man aged 25-45 years with COVID-19, enrolled during active disease.

This chain links TRBV3-1 (or the pseudogene TRBV3-2) with TRBJ1-2; no clear D gene. The germline gives CDR1 LGHDT, CDR2 YNNKEL (reference sequence). The CDR3 sequence is 13 residues long. The V gene lost 0 bases and the J gene lost 6 bases, with 8 bases spanning the gap. The DNA for the CDR3 is TGTGCCAGCAGCCAAGAGACTAGGGATGGCTACACCTTC. Translation: CASSQETRDGYTF.

The gene calls are TRBV27 and TRBJ2-5; D might be TRBD1 (6 bases). The CDR3 is made up of 15 amino acids. Looked up from germline, CDR1 is MNHEY and CDR2 is SMNVEV (reference sequence). Trimming stripped 5 bases from V and 7 bases from J, with 20 bases between. The CDR3 loop reads CASSPSQGLSRTQYF. The CDR3 DNA reads TGTGCCAGCAGTCCATCCCAGGGGCTCAGCAGGACCCAGTACTTC.

The chain is built from TRBV5-4 and TRBJ2-4, with 10 bases lining up with TRBD1. V gave up 4 bases and J gave up 7 bases; unmatched junction bases: 8. This CDR3 comprises 15 residues. From germline, CDR1 is SGHNT and CDR2 YYREEE (reference sequence). CDR3 sequence reads: CASSAKTGGENIQYF. The CDR3 DNA reads TGTGCCAGCAGCGCTAAGACAGGGGGCGAGAACATTCAGTACTTC.

This clone was seen once. J is TRBJ1-5 and V is TRBV27; D is unclear. The CDR3 is made up of 14 amino acids. From germline, CDR1 is MNHEY and CDR2 SMNVEV (reference sequence). The V end was cut by 6 bases, the J end by 4 bases, with 13 bases between. The CDR3 is CASSPIRANQPQHF. Written as DNA, the CDR3 is TGTGCCAGCAGCCCTATCCGAGCGAATCAGCCCCAGCATTTT.

The CDR3 nucleotides read TGTGCCAGCAGCTCCACAGGGAACAATCAGCCCCAGCATTTT. Translated, it gives CASSSTGNNQPQHF. The V and J genes are TRBV5-6 and TRBJ1-5, with a tentative D call TRBD1 (6 bases). Germline V gives CDR1 SGHDT, CDR2 YYEEEE. Trimming cost V 3 bases and J 3 bases, with 10 bases left between them. The CDR3 loop spans 14 amino acids.

The chain carries TRBV18 and TRBJ1-5, with D perhaps TRBD1 (5 bases). CDR3 length equals 14 residues. Deletions cut 2 bases from V and 5 bases from J, with 10 bases between. Germline assignment: CDR1 KGHSH and CDR2 LQKENI. The CDR3 loop reads CASSPGDRDQPQHF. The CDR3 DNA is TGTGCCAGCTCACCAGGCGACAGAGATCAGCCCCAGCATTTT.

The genes are TRBV9 and TRBJ2-5, with D hard to call. The CDR3 sequence is 13 residues long. V shed 0 bases and J shed 3 bases, with 6 bases lying between them. Germline-derived CDR1 and CDR2 are SGDLS and YYNGEE. Written as DNA, the CDR3 is TGTGCCAGCAGCGTAGATTCTGAAGAGACCCAGTACTTC. It translates to CASSVDSEETQYF.

The chain combines TRBV19 with TRBJ2-3; perhaps TRBD2 as D (7 bases). Germline V lookup: CDR1 LNHDA, CDR2 SQIVND (reference sequence). V shed 6 bases and J shed 2 bases, with 12 bases lying between them. CDR3 length: 14 residues. CDR3 sequence: CASRVGGPTDTQYF. Here the CDR3 DNA reads TGTGCCAGTAGGGTGGGGGGGCCCACAGATACGCAGTATTTT.

The chain couples TRBV5-1 to TRBJ1-6; 9 bases match TRBD1. J gave up 6 bases and V 4 bases, and 2 bases lay outside the gene matches. CDR1 is SGHRS and CDR2 is YFSETQ in the germline V gene. This CDR3 region has 14 residues. The CDR3 loop reads CASSPGQGNSPLHF. CDR3 DNA: TGCGCCAGCAGCCCGGGACAGGGTAATTCACCCCTCCACTTT.

The chain employs TRBV12-3 or TRBV12-4 and TRBJ1-2; tentatively, D is TRBD1 (5 bases). V lost 5 bases and J 4 bases, leaving 11 bases between the germline ends. The CDR3 has 13 amino acids. CDR3 loop: CASSLREAYGYTF. CDR3 DNA: TGTGCCAGCAGTCTCAGGGAGGCCTATGGCTACACCTTC.

The rearrangement links TRBV18 to TRBJ2-7, with TRBD1 matching over 9 bases. Trimming cost V 1 base and J 6 bases; bases outside gene matches: 7. In germline, CDR1 is KGHSH, CDR2 LQKENI. This CDR3 has 15 residues. The CDR3 protein is CASSPLGQGEGEQYF. The CDR3 region has the DNA TGTGCCAGCTCACCACTGGGACAGGGTGAGGGCGAGCAGTACTTC.

V is TRBV5-1 and J is TRBJ2-4; 7 nucleotides line up with TRBD2. Germline assignment: CDR1 SGHRS and CDR2 YFSETQ. V lost 0 bases to trimming and J lost 11 bases; unmatched junction nucleotides: 8. CDR3 size: 14 residues. The CDR3 region has the DNA TGCGCCAGCAGCTTGGCCGGAGGGGAGGGCCTTCAGTACTTC. Translated: CASSLAGGEGLQYF. Together with reference TRBV5-1 and TRBJ2-4, the CDR3 gives the full variable domain: KAGVTQTPRYLIKTRGQQVTLSCSPISGHRSVSWYQQTPGQGLQFLFEYFSETQRNKGNFPGRFSGRQFSNSRSEMNVSTLELGDSALYLCASSLAGGEGLQYFGAGTRLSVL.

V gene TRBV19 combines with J gene TRBJ2-6; no definite D call. V lost 2 bases to trimming and J lost 0 bases, with 8 bases between them. The germline V gene has CDR1 LNHDA and CDR2 SQIVND (reference sequence). This CDR3 has 16 residues. The CDR3, as DNA: TGTGCCAGTAGTATAAATCCCGGCTCTGGGGCCAACGTCCTGACTTTC. This translates into CASSINPGSGANVLTF.

This chain joins TRBV6-5 and TRBJ1-5, with D maybe TRBD1 (6 bases). CDR1 is MNHEY, CDR2 SVGAGI, per germline. Trimming shortened V by 5 bases and J by 6 bases, and 11 bases separated the two germline ends. The CDR3 consists of 13 residues. CDR3 loop: CASSTGYSQPQHF. CDR3 DNA: TGTGCCAGCAGTACAGGGTATTCTCAGCCCCAGCATTTT.

V usage is TRBV24-1 and J usage is TRBJ2-7; D is unresolved. The CDR3 has 15 amino acids. CDR1 and CDR2 (germline): KGHDR, SFDVKD. With 4 bases removed from V and 2 bases from J, the gap between germline ends came to 14 bases. CDR3 sequence reads: CATSDSSDITYEQYF. DNA of the CDR3: TGTGCCACCAGTGACTCAAGTGACATTACCTACGAGCAGTACTTC.

This sequence joins TRBV7-3 and TRBJ1-5; perhaps TRBD1 as D (6 bases). V was shortened by 5 bases and J by 11 bases, with 22 bases between the two germline ends. CDR1 and CDR2 from the germline V gene are SGHTA and FQGTGA. The CDR3 loop spans 15 amino acids. CDR3 nucleotide sequence: TGTGCCAGCAGCATAAATGGGGGCGACCCCAGGGCCCAGCATTTT. Translated: CASSINGGDPRAQHF.

The V call is TRBV18, the J call TRBJ2-7; 7 bases fit TRBD2. Germline V CDR1 and CDR2: KGHSH, LQKENI. The CDR3 is 14 residues long. J lost 6 bases, V lost 1 base, and 6 bases had no gene match. This chain's CDR3 is CASSPLVSGGEQYF. For the CDR3, the DNA is TGTGCCAGCTCACCACTCGTGTCGGGGGGCGAGCAGTACTTC.

V and J are TRBV3-1 (or the pseudogene TRBV3-2) and TRBJ1-2, with TRBD1 matching over 11 bases. CDR1 and CDR2 (germline): LGHDT, YNNKEL (reference sequence). The V segment lost 5 bases and the J segment 7 bases; nucleotides outside the gene matches: 6. This CDR3 comprises 14 residues. The CDR3 bases are TGTGCCAGCAGCTCACCGGGACAGGGGGTTGGCTACACCTTC. Its translation is CASSSPGQGVGYTF.

The chain is built from TRBV6-5 and TRBJ1-6; no firm D call. Germline loops: CDR1 MNHEY, CDR2 SVGAGI. CDR3 size: 13 residues. Trimming stripped 10 bases from V and 9 bases from J, with 16 bases between. CDR3 nucleotide sequence: TGTGCCACCCTCCTCACCCTATCTTCACCCCTCCACTTT. Its protein is CATLLTLSSPLHF.

V and J are TRBV10-3 and TRBJ2-3, with TRBD2 matching 11 bases. The V segment lost 11 bases and the J segment 2 bases; nucleotides outside the gene matches: 3. Germline CDR1 reads ENHRY; CDR2 reads SYGVKD. The CDR3 covers 13 residues. This CDR3 reads CASLAGDTDTQYF. CDR3 nucleotides: TGTGCCTCACTAGCGGGGGACACAGATACGCAGTATTTT.

The rearrangement joins TRBV9 to TRBJ2-2; TRBD2 matches at 9 bases. The germline V gene encodes CDR1 SGDLS and CDR2 YYNGEE. With V trimmed by 2 bases and J by 2 bases, 1 base remained unmatched. CDR3 size: 15 residues. CDR3 region: CASSVGLANTGELFF. For the CDR3, the DNA is TGTGCCAGCAGCGTGGGACTAGCCAACACCGGGGAGCTGTTTTTT.

The CDR3 is CASSLPQSSNTEAFF. CDR3 DNA: TGTGCCAGCAGCTTACCACAGTCTTCGAACACTGAAGCTTTCTTT. The chain employs TRBV5-4 and TRBJ1-1; no definite D call. CDR1 and CDR2 from the germline V gene are SGHNT and YYREEE (reference sequence). CDR3 length equals 15 residues. V dropped 2 bases and J dropped 1 base, with 12 bases sitting between them.

The rearrangement uses TRBV2 and TRBJ1-1; D may be TRBD1 (5 bases). Germline lookup yields CDR1 SNHLY and CDR2 FYNNEI. Trimming took 3 bases from V and 0 from J, leaving 14 bases between them. This CDR3 contains 16 residues. The CDR3 here is CASSEQGVEMNTEAFF. The DNA of the CDR3 is TGTGCCAGCAGTGAGCAGGGCGTGGAAATGAACACTGAAGCTTTCTTT.

The V and J genes are TRBV5-6 and TRBJ2-5; 9 nucleotides match TRBD1. CDR3 length equals 12 residues. CDR1 SGHDT and CDR2 YYEEEE come from the germline V gene. The junction had 6 bases not matched to a gene; V was cut back by 7 bases and J by 8 bases. CDR3 protein: CASGDRGGTQYF. The CDR3 DNA sequence: TGTGCCAGCGGAGACAGGGGGGGTACCCAGTACTTC.

The rearrangement joins TRBV11-2 to TRBJ2-7; D not resolved. This CDR3 is 12 amino acids long. The ends were cut back, 1 base at V and 5 bases at J, with 6 bases in the middle. Germline V gives CDR1 SGHAT, CDR2 FQNNGV. The CDR3 coding sequence is TGTGCCAGCAGCTTAGTCCCTCACGAGCAGTACTTC. Translated: CASSLVPHEQYF.